Shown below are 25 T cell receptor beta chains from a single sample sequenced in a study of T cell repertoires in cytomegalovirus infection. One entry per CDR3 protein, called by TCRdb with MiXCR from the reads. This table holds roughly 630,000 distinct CDR3 sequences, about 24% found once. Sequencing was performed on CD8+ T cells from PBMCs. The receptor source for this set is a human donor in good health (CMV status not recorded). Some clones in this sample may be carry-over from other donors' samples.

This chain joins TRBV5-1 and TRBJ1-1; D not resolved. Trimming shortened V by 2 bases and J by 1 base, and 9 bases separated the two germline ends. This CDR3 contains 14 residues. In germline, CDR1 is SGHRS, CDR2 YFSETQ. The CDR3, as DNA: TGCGCCAGCAGCTTTCTCGGGAAGAACACTGAAGCTTTCTTT. Translated, it gives CASSFLGKNTEAFF.

This clonotype was counted a few times. The CDR3 loop reads CASSGRVYTEAFF. CDR3 in DNA: TGTGCCAGCAGCGGCAGGGTGTACACTGAAGCTTTCTTT. The rearrangement uses TRBV14 and TRBJ1-1, with D perhaps TRBD1 (5 bases). V shed 5 bases and J shed 3 bases, with 10 bases lying between them. The germline V gene has CDR1 SGHDN and CDR2 FVKESK. The CDR3 totals 13 residues.

The chain couples TRBV23-1 to TRBJ2-2; either TRBD1 or TRBD2 may fit D (5 bases each). TRBV23-1 is reported as an ORF; its role is uncertain. The CDR3 covers 16 residues. Trimming stripped 3 bases from V and 5 bases from J, with 16 bases between. CDR3 protein: CASSHRDARATGELFF. In nucleotides, the CDR3 is TGCGCCAGCAGTCACCGGGACGCTCGGGCGACCGGGGAGCTGTTTTTT.

This clonotype came up a few times. This chain uses TRBV4-3 with TRBJ1-2; unclear D gene. CDR1 is LGHNA, CDR2 YSLEER, per germline. V was clipped by 1 base and J by 7 bases, with 13 bases between them. CDR3 size: 14 residues. The CDR3 DNA is TGCGCCAGCAGCCAAGGAATGATACGGTCTGGCTACACCTTC. Translated: CASSQGMIRSGYTF.

This clonotype was observed at least ten times. CDR3 protein: CASSEQFF. The CDR3 DNA reads TGTGCCAGCAGTGAACAGTTCTTC. The rearrangement joins TRBV2 to TRBJ2-1; D unresolved. Germline CDR1 reads SNHLY; CDR2 reads FYNNEI. The CDR3 is 8 amino acids. Trimming left V 2 bases short and J 13 bases short, with 0 bases between.

This clonotype was observed a few times. The V gene is TRBV4-2, the J gene TRBJ1-1; no reliable D call. Trimming stripped 4 bases from V and 0 bases from J, with 9 bases between. From germline, CDR1 is LGHNA and CDR2 YNFKEQ. The CDR3 has 14 residues. The CDR3 bases are TGTGCCAGCAGCCGGGTAGAAATGAACACTGAAGCTTTCTTT. Translating it yields CASSRVEMNTEAFF.

Ten or more counts support this clonotype. The rearrangement uses TRBV7-6 and TRBJ1-5, with 8 nucleotides matching TRBD1. V lost 5 bases to trimming and J lost 3 bases; unmatched junction nucleotides: 9. Per the germline V gene, CDR1 is SGHVS and CDR2 is FNYEAQ. The CDR3 is 16 residues long. DNA for the CDR3: TGTGCCAGCAGCCCCTTCGGACAGGGAAACAATCAGCCCCAGCATTTT. It specifies CASSPFGQGNNQPQHF.

A few counts support this clonotype. This rearrangement joins TRBV9 to TRBJ2-2, with D perhaps TRBD1 (5 bases). Germline V CDR1 and CDR2: SGDLS, YYNGEE. The CDR3 length is 16 residues. The V and J ends lost 0 bases and 0 bases respectively, with 9 bases between them. For the CDR3, the DNA is TGTGCCAGCAGCGTAGACGCCAGGGCGAACACCGGGGAGCTGTTTTTT. Its protein product is CASSVDARANTGELFF. The full variable domain, in which reference TRBV9 and TRBJ2-2 provide the parts outside the CDR3, is DSGVTQTPKHLITATGQRVTLRCSPRSGDLSVYWYQQSLDQGLQFLIQYYNGEERAKGNILERFSAQQFPDLHSELNLSSLELGDSALYFCASSVDARANTGELFFGEGSRLTVL.

The V gene is TRBV12-5, the J gene TRBJ1-5; 10 nucleotides agree with TRBD1. V gave up 5 bases and J gave up 5 bases; unmatched junction bases: 9. Germline V CDR1 and CDR2: LGHNT, FRNRAP. The CDR3 consists of 16 residues. The DNA for the CDR3 is TGTGCTAGTGGTACCGAGGGACAGGGGACCCATCAGCCCCAGCATTTT. The encoded protein is CASGTEGQGTHQPQHF.

A note on this clonotype: The germline gene is not matched at one end of the junction; a read error may be the cause. The chain employs TRBV7-9 and TRBJ2-5; D is undetermined. Germline values: CDR1 SEHNR, CDR2 FQNEAQ (reference sequence). The CDR3 length is 14 residues. The chain's CDR3 is CTSSPPGNQETQYF. CDR3 DNA sequence: TGTACCAGCAGCCCTCCGGGCAACCAAGAGACCCAGTACTTC.

This clonotype has only a few counts. The chain employs TRBV20-1 and TRBJ2-1; D may be TRBD2 (6 bases). The germline V gene has CDR1 DFQATT and CDR2 SNEGSKA (reference sequence). Trimming pared 1 base from V and 3 bases from J, leaving 10 bases between. The CDR3 is made up of 14 amino acids. In nucleotides, the CDR3 is TGCAGTGCTAGAGGGGACTGGGGCTACAATGAGCAGTTCTTC. It translates to CSARGDWGYNEQFF.

The CDR3 loop reads CSVYGGGLNEQFF. The CDR3, as DNA: TGCAGCGTTTACGGGGGGGGGCTCAATGAGCAGTTCTTC. V gene TRBV29-1 combines with J gene TRBJ2-1, with TRBD2 matching 8 bases. CDR3 length: 13 residues. The germline gives CDR1 SQVTM, CDR2 ANQGSEA. J gave up 6 bases and V 5 bases, and 6 bases lay outside the gene matches.

At least ten counts were recorded for this clonotype. CDR3 protein: CASSLSPGYQETQYF. The CDR3 DNA is TGTGCCAGCAGCTTAAGTCCCGGGTACCAAGAGACCCAGTACTTC. The chain has TRBV7-3 and TRBJ2-5; unclear D gene. Germline CDR1 and CDR2: SGHTA and FQGTGA. V was trimmed by 1 base and J by 0 bases, leaving 9 bases between them. This CDR3 contains 15 residues.

This clonotype occurred a few times. The chain links TRBV15 to TRBJ1-1; D remains unclear. V lost 0 bases, J lost 1 base, and 6 bases lay in between. This CDR3 is 14 amino acids long. Germline V gene data show CDR1 as LNHNV and CDR2 as YYDKDF (reference sequence). The CDR3 DNA reads as TGTGCCACCAGCAGAGATATAGGGAACACTGAAGCTTTCTTT. Translated, it gives CATSRDIGNTEAFF.

This sequence joins TRBV29-1 and TRBJ2-1, with D perhaps TRBD1 (6 bases). CDR3 length: 15 amino acids. The V gene lost 0 bases and the J gene lost 6 bases, with 15 bases spanning the gap. The germline CDR1 and CDR2 sequences are SQVTM and ANQGSEA. CDR3: CSVEEFGGRGNEQFF. The CDR3 DNA follows: TGCAGCGTTGAAGAATTTGGGGGCCGGGGCAATGAGCAGTTCTTC.

This clonotype was picked up many times. The chain employs TRBV7-6 and TRBJ1-1; no reliable D call. Trimming left V 0 bases short and J 6 bases short, with 11 bases between. Germline V gene sequence: CDR1 SGHVS, CDR2 FNYEAQ. The CDR3 is made up of 14 amino acids. CDR3 bases: TGTGCCAGCAGCTTAGCGCTAGGGAAGTCTGAAGCTTTCTTT. Amino acids: CASSLALGKSEAFF.

This chain uses TRBV5-5 with TRBJ2-7; 8 bases line up with TRBD1. Per germline, CDR1 SGHKS and CDR2 YYEKEE (reference sequence). This CDR3 comprises 14 residues. J lost 7 bases, V lost 3 bases, and 9 bases had no gene match. The CDR3: CASSYTTGDEEQYV. The CDR3 nucleotides are TGTGCCAGCAGCTATACGACAGGGGACGAAGAGCAGTACGTC.

This clonotype was seen more than once but under ten times. The gene calls are TRBV4-1 and TRBJ2-5; 8 positions match TRBD1. This CDR3 spans 15 amino acids. Germline trimming cut 5 bases from V and 2 bases from J; bases unmatched to any gene: 7. The V gene's germline CDR1 is MGHRA and CDR2 YSYEKL. CDR3 sequence reads: CASSFRTGRQETQYF. The CDR3 nucleotides are TGCGCCAGCAGCTTCAGGACAGGGAGACAAGAGACCCAGTACTTC.

This clonotype has only a few counts. V is TRBV12-3 or TRBV12-4 and J is TRBJ1-2; D gene unclear. Trimming removed 5 bases at V and 8 bases at J, with 18 bases between. This CDR3 comprises 14 residues. CDR3 nucleotide sequence: TGTGCCAGCAGTACCGGACCATGGGCGGGAGGCTACACCTTC. Translated, it gives CASSTGPWAGGYTF.

This rearrangement joins TRBV2 to TRBJ2-1, with D possibly TRBD1 on 7 matching bases. The germline CDR1 and CDR2 sequences are SNHLY and FYNNEI. This CDR3 has 16 amino acids. Trimming pared 1 base from V and 3 bases from J, leaving 13 bases between. The CDR3 DNA is TGTGCCAGCAGTGAAGTGGGCGGGACAGACTACAATGAGCAGTTCTTC. It codes for CASSEVGGTDYNEQFF.

The sample holds a few counts of this clonotype. The V gene is TRBV29-1, the J gene TRBJ1-4; 7 positions match TRBD1. The CDR3 sequence is 14 residues long. V was clipped by 6 bases and J by 0 bases; unmatched bases: 4. Germline V gives CDR1 SQVTM, CDR2 ANQGSEA. In nucleotides, the CDR3 is TGCAGCGTGGACAGGCTCGCAACTAATGAAAAACTGTTTTTT. Translating gives CSVDRLATNEKLFF.

Ten or more counts support this clonotype. The J gene is TRBJ2-2, the V gene TRBV6-5; D gene unclear. V lost 2 bases, J lost 2 bases, and 3 bases lay in between. CDR1 is MNHEY and CDR2 is SVGAGI in the germline V gene. The length of the CDR3 is 13 residues. In nucleotides, the CDR3 is TGTGCCAGCAGTTACATTAACACCGGGGAGCTGTTTTTT. Translated: CASSYINTGELFF.

This clonotype was detected only a few times. V gene TRBV28 combines with J gene TRBJ2-7; D possibly uses TRBD1 or TRBD2 (5 bases each). V lost 2 bases, J lost 1 base, and 15 bases lay in between. Germline V lookup: CDR1 MDHEN, CDR2 SYDVKM. This CDR3 spans 16 amino acids. CDR3 nucleotides: TGTGCCAGCAGTTTAGGATACAGGCCGGGGTCCTACGAGCAGTACGTC. It encodes CASSLGYRPGSYEQYV.

This clonotype was seen many times. The gene calls are TRBV7-9 and TRBJ2-1; 12 bases agree with TRBD2. This CDR3 has 16 amino acids. Germline V gives CDR1 SEHNR, CDR2 FQNEAQ (reference sequence). J was trimmed by 2 bases and V by 6 bases; bases with no gene match: 5. This CDR3 reads CASSPTSGGTYNEQFF. CDR3 DNA: TGTGCCAGCAGTCCCACTAGCGGGGGGACCTACAATGAGCAGTTCTTC.

The chain is built from TRBV28 and TRBJ1-5; unclear D gene. The germline V gene encodes CDR1 MDHEN and CDR2 SYDVKM. The CDR3 covers 14 residues. V was clipped by 10 bases and J by 4 bases, with 17 bases between them. CDR3 protein: CATSWAVSNQPQHF. In nucleotides, the CDR3 is TGTGCCACTTCTTGGGCTGTATCGAATCAGCCCCAGCATTTT.